These 25 T cell receptor beta chains came from one sample sequenced in a study of T-cell reconstitution after alpha-beta-depleted transplantation in children (dated by TCRdb to the mid-2010s). Explained via the paper, the treatment or condition label denotes: allogeneic hematopoietic cell transplantation with graft depleted of TCRalphabeta T cells and CD19 B cells. Receptors were amplified or captured by PCR. TCRdb lists the instrument as Illumina HiSeq 2500. To normalize quantification of the TCRbeta repertoire, the TCR libraries were built with molecular barcoding that relied on unique molecular identifiers. TCRdb reanalyzed the raw reads on its own, using fastp at Q25 for trimming and MiXCR for clone calling, and kept in-frame beta chains. CDR3 protein sequences are deduplicated, and each keeps its most common genes and DNA. The sample table lists some 300,000 distinct CDR3 sequences, about 7.3% of them with a count of one. The top ten hold 9.1% of the sample.

The antigens for these receptors are not known. Broad study findings and their caveats: Hyperexpanded clone frequencies declined over subsequent months; after one year, T-cell counts and TCRbeta diversity were mostly attributed to newly produced T cells.

Sequencing used peripheral blood, obtained 360 days after TCRalphabeta/CD19-depleted stem cell transplant. All receptors derive from a female patient aged 2-10 years who had a stem cell transplant for Fanconi anemia, so the T cells may come from the graft donor.

In its sample, this clonotype was seen once. V is TRBV3-1 and J is TRBJ1-1, with D possibly matching TRBD1 (5 bases). The ends were cut back, 1 base at V and 10 bases at J, with 10 bases in the middle. In germline, CDR1 is LGHDT, CDR2 YNNKEL (reference sequence). The CDR3 consists of 12 residues. The CDR3 nucleotides read TGTGCCAGCAGCCAAGCCCCGGGGGGAGCTTTCTTT. Residues: CASSQAPGGAFF.

The chain has TRBV20-1 and TRBJ2-7; 8 nucleotides match TRBD1. Losses at the gene ends were 4 bases for V and 2 bases for J; bases not matched to a gene: 7. CDR3 length equals 14 residues. CDR1 and CDR2 (germline): DFQATT, SNEGSKA (reference sequence). DNA of the CDR3: TGCAGTGCTAAAGTCGGACAGGGAACCTACGAGCAGTACTTC. Protein sequence: CSAKVGQGTYEQYF.

This clonotype was counted ten times or more. CDR3 loop: CASSVRVRNEQFF. The CDR3 bases are TGTGCCAGCAGCGTAAGAGTAAGGAATGAGCAGTTCTTC. The chain has TRBV9 and TRBJ2-1; D is ambiguous. The CDR3 length is 13 residues. The V end was cut by 1 base, the J end by 7 bases, with 9 bases between. Germline-derived CDR1 and CDR2 are SGDLS and YYNGEE.

This sequence joins TRBV5-1 and TRBJ2-5, with 9 nucleotides matching TRBD2. CDR3 size: 18 residues. Germline assignment: CDR1 SGHRS and CDR2 YFSETQ. The V segment lost 4 bases and the J segment 2 bases; nucleotides outside the gene matches: 15. The CDR3: CASSQTAAPLAGQETQYF. The CDR3 DNA reads TGCGCCAGCAGCCAAACAGCGGCTCCTCTAGCGGGGCAAGAGACCCAGTACTTC.

This clonotype was observed many times. J is TRBJ1-6 and V is TRBV19; the match to TRBD1 covers 7 bases. Germline V gives CDR1 LNHDA, CDR2 SQIVND (reference sequence). CDR3 size: 15 residues. V shed 7 bases and J 7 bases; nucleotides not matched to a gene: 10. CDR3 region: CASKRQGFENSPLHF. The CDR3 DNA sequence: TGTGCCAGTAAAAGACAGGGTTTCGAGAATTCACCCCTCCACTTT.

The V and J genes are TRBV3-1 and TRBJ2-7; D assignment may be TRBD1 or TRBD2 (5 bases each). This CDR3 has 19 residues. CDR1 is LGHDT, CDR2 YNNKEL, per germline (reference sequence). Trimming removed 10 bases from V and 2 bases from J, with 33 bases in between. The CDR3 DNA is TGTGCCACCACCCAGGAGGTCCCTGGCTACGTGGGGCTTGCCTACGAGCAGTACTTC. Protein: CATTQEVPGYVGLAYEQYF.

This clonotype was recorded at least ten times. The CDR3 protein is CSASGSGAADTQYF. The CDR3 bases are TGCAGTGCTAGCGGTAGCGGGGCTGCAGATACGCAGTATTTT. The chain links TRBV20-1 to TRBJ2-3, with TRBD2 matching 8 bases. V lost 3 bases and J lost 4; bases outside the gene matches: 6. This CDR3 region has 14 residues. Germline CDR1 DFQATT, CDR2 SNEGSKA (reference sequence).

This clonotype came up many times. This chain uses TRBV5-1 with TRBJ1-2; no clear D. The V and J ends lost 4 bases and 4 bases respectively, with 11 bases between them. The CDR3 is 13 residues long. CDR1 and CDR2 from the germline V gene are SGHRS and YFSETQ. The CDR3 DNA reads TGCGCCAGCAGCGACGGTTCACGCTATGGCTACACCTTC. Its protein is CASSDGSRYGYTF. The whole variable domain, filled in from reference TRBV5-1 and TRBJ1-2, reads KAGVTQTPRYLIKTRGQQVTLSCSPISGHRSVSWYQQTPGQGLQFLFEYFSETQRNKGNFPGRFSGRQFSNSRSEMNVSTLELGDSALYLCASSDGSRYGYTFGSGTRLTVV.

This clonotype was seen just once. This sequence joins TRBV5-6 and TRBJ1-3; perhaps TRBD1 as D (6 bases). The CDR3 runs to 16 residues. V was shortened by 0 bases and J by 0 bases, with 10 bases between the two germline ends. Germline CDR1 and CDR2: SGHDT and YYEEEE. The CDR3 bases are TGTGCCAGCAGCTTGGGGATGACAGGCTCTGGAAACACCATATATTTT. Translating it yields CASSLGMTGSGNTIYF.

This clonotype was observed at least ten times. The chain employs TRBV5-1 and TRBJ1-2, with a tentative D call TRBD1 (5 bases). This CDR3 region has 13 residues. The V end lost 0 bases, the J end lost 5 bases, and 8 bases lay between the germline ends. Germline lookup yields CDR1 SGHRS and CDR2 YFSETQ. The CDR3 loop reads CASSLGDLYGYTF. CDR3 nucleotides: TGCGCCAGCAGCTTGGGGGACCTGTATGGCTACACCTTC.

This clonotype has at least ten counts. This rearrangement joins TRBV5-1 to TRBJ2-2; 9 nucleotides line up with TRBD1. CDR1 and CDR2 (germline): SGHRS, YFSETQ. This CDR3 is 13 amino acids long. V dropped 7 bases and J dropped 3; count of bases not matched to a gene: 1. The CDR3: CASGTGHTGELFF. Written as DNA, the CDR3 is TGCGCCAGCGGGACAGGGCACACCGGGGAGCTGTTTTTT.

The V gene is TRBV20-1, the J gene TRBJ2-2, with TRBD2 matching 9 bases. V was pared by 0 bases and J by 5 bases, with 10 bases of the junction left unmatched. CDR1 and CDR2 from the germline V gene are DFQATT and SNEGSKA (reference sequence). This CDR3 region has 17 residues. CDR3 sequence: CSAREAGGGAVTGELFF. The CDR3 DNA is TGCAGTGCTAGAGAGGCTGGCGGGGGGGCCGTAACCGGGGAGCTGTTTTTT.

This clonotype was counted between two and nine times. The J gene is TRBJ1-2, the V gene TRBV5-5; D perhaps matches TRBD1 (6 bases). Germline V gene lookup returns CDR1 SGHKS and CDR2 YYEKEE (reference sequence). Trimming took 7 bases from V and 5 from J, leaving 15 bases between them. The CDR3 extends over 13 amino acids. The CDR3 sequence is CASLFGQGYGYTF. CDR3 DNA sequence: TGTGCCAGCCTGTTTGGCCAGGGGTATGGCTACACCTTC.

This clonotype came up many times. V usage is TRBV12-3 or TRBV12-4 and J usage is TRBJ2-7; tentatively, D is TRBD1 (5 bases). V lost 2 bases and J 2 bases, leaving 7 bases between the germline ends. The CDR3 covers 13 residues. The CDR3, as DNA: TGTGCCAGCAGTTTATACAGGCCCTACGAGCAGTACTTC. This translates into CASSLYRPYEQYF.

This clonotype was detected many times. This chain uses TRBV20-1 with TRBJ2-3, with D possibly TRBD2 on 6 matching bases. Trimming left V 3 bases short and J 0 bases short, with 13 bases between. In germline, CDR1 is DFQATT, CDR2 SNEGSKA (reference sequence). This CDR3 is 15 amino acids long. The CDR3 bases are TGCAGTGCTAGTCGGAAGCGGGTGAGCACAGATACGCAGTATTTT. It is translated as CSASRKRVSTDTQYF.

This sequence joins TRBV12-3 or TRBV12-4 and TRBJ2-1; either TRBD1 or TRBD2 may fit D (5 bases each). The V and J ends lost 11 bases and 4 bases respectively, with 30 bases between them. The CDR3 covers 18 residues. CDR3 sequence (DNA): TGTGCCTTCAGTTTAGCGCTAATGGACTGGGGACCGTACAATGAGCAGTTCTTC. This encodes CAFSLALMDWGPYNEQFF.

Only a few counts were recorded for this clonotype. This rearrangement joins TRBV3-1 to TRBJ2-5, with 8 bases fitting TRBD2. Germline values: CDR1 LGHDT, CDR2 YNNKEL (reference sequence). CDR3 length equals 16 residues. Trimming took 1 base from V and 2 from J; bases not matched to a gene: 6. CDR3 in amino acids: CASSQVTSGGQETQYF. CDR3 coding DNA: TGTGCCAGCAGCCAAGTAACTAGCGGTGGACAAGAGACCCAGTACTTC.

This clonotype turned up a few times. V is TRBV11-2 and J is TRBJ1-2; the match to TRBD1 covers 7 bases. CDR3 length: 18 residues. In germline, CDR1 is SGHAT, CDR2 FQNNGV. With 5 bases clipped from V and 0 bases from J, the junction kept 15 bases outside the gene matches. The CDR3 DNA sequence: TGTGCCAGCAGCCCGAAACCGGGACAGATACTTACTAACTATGGCTACACCTTC. Protein sequence: CASSPKPGQILTNYGYTF.

The J gene is TRBJ1-1, the V gene TRBV28, with 9 bases aligning to TRBD1. Germline V CDR1 and CDR2: MDHEN, SYDVKM. The CDR3 contains 14 residues. After removal of 6 bases from V and 6 bases from J, the junction contained 8 bases not matched to a gene. CDR3 sequence: CASSNTGTGPEAFF. As DNA, the CDR3 is TGTGCCAGCAGCAACACCGGGACAGGGCCTGAAGCTTTCTTT.

The chain joins TRBV6-1 to TRBJ1-1; D remains unclear. Germline lookup yields CDR1 MNHNS and CDR2 SASEGT. With 2 bases removed from V and 7 bases from J, the gap between germline ends came to 8 bases. The CDR3 extends over 12 amino acids. The CDR3 is CASSESRFEAFF. CDR3 sequence (DNA): TGTGCCAGCAGTGAATCACGGTTTGAAGCTTTCTTT.

The chain combines TRBV5-1 with TRBJ2-1, with D possibly TRBD2 on 5 matching bases. Germline CDR1 and CDR2: SGHRS and YFSETQ. The CDR3 is made up of 16 amino acids. The V end lost 5 bases, the J end lost 8 bases, and 23 bases lay between the germline ends. The CDR3 protein is CASSTLGTRLLHEQFF. The DNA for the CDR3 is TGCGCCAGCAGTACCCTAGGTACTAGGCTACTTCATGAGCAGTTCTTC.

This clonotype has at least ten counts. The J gene is TRBJ1-2, the V gene TRBV12-3 or TRBV12-4; no clear D. This CDR3 is 12 amino acids long. The V end lost 2 bases, the J end lost 7 bases, and 8 bases lay between the germline ends. The CDR3 loop is CASSLPGSGYTF. The CDR3 nucleotides read TGTGCCAGCAGTTTACCGGGGTCTGGCTACACCTTC.

This clonotype has a count of ten or more. V is TRBV12-3 or TRBV12-4 and J is TRBJ2-3; no definite D call. CDR3 length: 13 amino acids. V lost 5 bases to trimming and J lost 0 bases, with 6 bases between them. CDR3 loop: CASSRASTDTQYF. CDR3 sequence (DNA): TGTGCCAGCAGTAGGGCTAGCACAGATACGCAGTATTTT.

This clonotype came up a few times. V and J are TRBV9 and TRBJ2-1; 12 bases are a match to TRBD2. The CDR3 runs 16 residues. With 2 bases clipped from V and 4 bases from J, the junction kept 4 bases outside the gene matches. The germline gives CDR1 SGDLS, CDR2 YYNGEE. The CDR3 here is CASSVAGLAGYNEQFF. CDR3 nucleotide sequence: TGTGCCAGCAGCGTCGCTGGACTAGCGGGATACAATGAGCAGTTCTTC. Full variable domain (missing parts from reference TRBV9 and TRBJ2-1): DSGVTQTPKHLITATGQRVTLRCSPRSGDLSVYWYQQSLDQGLQFLIQYYNGEERAKGNILERFSAQQFPDLHSELNLSSLELGDSALYFCASSVAGLAGYNEQFFGPGTRLTVL.

This clonotype was picked up many times. This may be a read error: a much more frequent sequence differs by one nucleotide. The chain has TRBV29-1 and TRBJ2-2; unclear D gene. Germline CDR1 reads SQVTM; CDR2 reads ANQGSEA. This CDR3 contains 12 residues. V was clipped by 4 bases and J by 0 bases, with 3 bases between them. DNA for the CDR3: TGCAGCGTTGGGCCGAACACCGGGGAGCTGTTTTTT. Translation: CSVGPNTGELFF.